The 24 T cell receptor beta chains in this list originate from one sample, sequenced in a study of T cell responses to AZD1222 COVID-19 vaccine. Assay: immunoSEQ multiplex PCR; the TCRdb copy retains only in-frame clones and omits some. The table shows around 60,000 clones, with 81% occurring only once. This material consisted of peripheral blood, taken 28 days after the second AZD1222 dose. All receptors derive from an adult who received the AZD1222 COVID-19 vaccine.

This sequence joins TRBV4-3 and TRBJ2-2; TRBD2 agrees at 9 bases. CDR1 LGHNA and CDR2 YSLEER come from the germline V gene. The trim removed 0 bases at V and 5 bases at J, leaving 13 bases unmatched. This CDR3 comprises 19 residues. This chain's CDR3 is CASSQEIGAGGPGTGELFF. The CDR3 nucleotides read TGCGCCAGCAGCCAAGAAATTGGTGCGGGAGGGCCGGGGACCGGGGAGCTGTTTTTT.

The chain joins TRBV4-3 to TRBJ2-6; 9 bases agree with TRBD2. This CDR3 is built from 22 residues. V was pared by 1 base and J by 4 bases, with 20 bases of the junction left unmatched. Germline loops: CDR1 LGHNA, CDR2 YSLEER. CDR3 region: CASSQATLSRLAGRSGANVLTF. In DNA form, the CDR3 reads TGCGCCAGCAGCCAAGCCACCCTTTCCCGGCTAGCGGGGAGATCCGGGGCCAACGTCCTGACTTTC.

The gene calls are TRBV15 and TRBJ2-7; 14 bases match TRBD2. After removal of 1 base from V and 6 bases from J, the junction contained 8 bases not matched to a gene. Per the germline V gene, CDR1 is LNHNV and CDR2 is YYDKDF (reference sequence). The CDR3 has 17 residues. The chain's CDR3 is CATSRGLAGGWIREQYF. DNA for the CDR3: TGTGCCACCAGCAGAGGACTAGCGGGAGGGTGGATTCGCGAGCAGTACTTC.

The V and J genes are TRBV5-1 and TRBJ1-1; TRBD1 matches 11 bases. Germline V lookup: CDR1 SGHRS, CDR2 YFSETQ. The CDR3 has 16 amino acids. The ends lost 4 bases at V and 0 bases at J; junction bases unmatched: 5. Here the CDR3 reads CASSGGQGAMNTEAFF. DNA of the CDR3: TGCGCCAGCAGCGGCGGACAGGGGGCGATGAACACTGAAGCTTTCTTT.

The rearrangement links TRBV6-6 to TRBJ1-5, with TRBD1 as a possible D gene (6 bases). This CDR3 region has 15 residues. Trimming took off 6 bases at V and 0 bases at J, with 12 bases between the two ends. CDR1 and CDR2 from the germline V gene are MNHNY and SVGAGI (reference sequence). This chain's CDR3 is CASSDTGNSNQPQHF. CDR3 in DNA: TGTGCCAGCAGCGACACAGGGAATAGCAATCAGCCCCAGCATTTT.

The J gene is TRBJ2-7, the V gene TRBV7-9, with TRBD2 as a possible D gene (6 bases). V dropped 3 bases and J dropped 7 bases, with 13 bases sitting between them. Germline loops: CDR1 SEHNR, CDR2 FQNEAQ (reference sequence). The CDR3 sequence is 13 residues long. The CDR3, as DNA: TGTGCCAGCAGCTTTACGGGAGTGGGGGAGCAGTACTTC. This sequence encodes CASSFTGVGEQYF.

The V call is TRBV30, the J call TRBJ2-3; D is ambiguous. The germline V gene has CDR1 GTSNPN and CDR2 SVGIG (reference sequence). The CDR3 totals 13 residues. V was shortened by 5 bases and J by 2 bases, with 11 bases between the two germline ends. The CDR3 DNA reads TGTGCCTGGGAGGACGGATACACAGATACGCAGTATTTT. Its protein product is CAWEDGYTDTQYF.

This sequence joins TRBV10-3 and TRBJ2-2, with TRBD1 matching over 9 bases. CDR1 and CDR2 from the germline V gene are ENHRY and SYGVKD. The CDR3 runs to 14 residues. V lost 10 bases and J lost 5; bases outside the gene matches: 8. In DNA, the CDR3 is TGTGCCACCGAAGAGGGACAGGGTACCGGGGAGCTGTTTTTT. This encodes CATEEGQGTGELFF.

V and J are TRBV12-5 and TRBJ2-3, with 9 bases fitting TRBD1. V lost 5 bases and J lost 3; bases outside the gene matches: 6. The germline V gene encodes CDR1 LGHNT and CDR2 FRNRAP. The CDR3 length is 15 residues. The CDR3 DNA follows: TGTGCTAGTGGTCCCGGGACAGGGCGGACAGATACGCAGTATTTT. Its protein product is CASGPGTGRTDTQYF.

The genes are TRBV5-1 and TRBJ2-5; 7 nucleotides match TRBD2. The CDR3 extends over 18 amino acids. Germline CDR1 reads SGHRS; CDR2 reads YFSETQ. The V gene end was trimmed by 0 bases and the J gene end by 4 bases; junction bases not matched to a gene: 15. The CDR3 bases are TGCGCCAGCAGCTTGGGTCTCGGTAGCGTCGAGCGGGGAGAGACCCAGTACTTC. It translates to CASSLGLGSVERGETQYF.

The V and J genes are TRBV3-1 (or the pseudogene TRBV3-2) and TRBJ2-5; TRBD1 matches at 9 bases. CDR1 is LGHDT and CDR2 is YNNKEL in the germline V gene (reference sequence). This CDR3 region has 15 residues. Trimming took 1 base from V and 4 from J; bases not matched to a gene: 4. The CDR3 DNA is TGTGCCAGCAGCCAAGTGCCGGACAGGGGAGAGACCCAGTACTTC. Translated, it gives CASSQVPDRGETQYF.

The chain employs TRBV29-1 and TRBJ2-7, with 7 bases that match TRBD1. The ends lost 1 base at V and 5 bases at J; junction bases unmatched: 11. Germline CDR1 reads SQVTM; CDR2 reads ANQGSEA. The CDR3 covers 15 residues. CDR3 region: CSVEVHTGQGDEQYF. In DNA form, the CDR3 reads TGCAGCGTTGAAGTCCATACAGGGCAGGGGGACGAGCAGTACTTC.

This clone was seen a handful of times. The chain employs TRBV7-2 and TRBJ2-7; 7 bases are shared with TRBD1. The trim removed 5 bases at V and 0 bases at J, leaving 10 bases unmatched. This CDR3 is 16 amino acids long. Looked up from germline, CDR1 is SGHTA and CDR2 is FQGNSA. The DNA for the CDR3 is TGTGCCAGCAGCCCCAACCCGACAGGGAGCTCCTACGAGCAGTACTTC. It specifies CASSPNPTGSSYEQYF.

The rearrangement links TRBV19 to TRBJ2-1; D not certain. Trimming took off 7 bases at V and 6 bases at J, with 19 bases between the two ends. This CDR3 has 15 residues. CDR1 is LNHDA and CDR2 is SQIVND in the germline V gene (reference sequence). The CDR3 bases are TGTGCCAGTAACGAATACGAAGGTGGGCTCAATGAGCAGTTCTTC. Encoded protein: CASNEYEGGLNEQFF.

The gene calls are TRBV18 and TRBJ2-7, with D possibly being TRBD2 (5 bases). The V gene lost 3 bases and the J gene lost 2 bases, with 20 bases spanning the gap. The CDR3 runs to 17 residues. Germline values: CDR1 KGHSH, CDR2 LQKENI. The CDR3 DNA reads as TGTGCCAGCTCACCCCTCCCCCCGAGGGCCAGCACCTACGAGCAGTACTTC. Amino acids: CASSPLPPRASTYEQYF. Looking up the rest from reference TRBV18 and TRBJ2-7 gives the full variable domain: NAGVMQNPRHLVRRRGQEARLRCSPMKGHSHVYWYRQLPEEGLKFMVYLQKENIIDESGMPKERFSAEFPKEGPSILRIQQVVRGDSAAYFCASSPLPPRASTYEQYFGPGTRLTVT.

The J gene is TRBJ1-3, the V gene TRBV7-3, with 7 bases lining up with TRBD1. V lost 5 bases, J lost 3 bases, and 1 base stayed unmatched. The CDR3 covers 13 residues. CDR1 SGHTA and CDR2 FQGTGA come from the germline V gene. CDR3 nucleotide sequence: TGTGCCAGCAGCGGGGACAGTGGAAACACCATATATTTT. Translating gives CASSGDSGNTIYF.

This CDR3 reads CASKRAGLQFTGELFF. CDR3 sequence (DNA): TGTGCCAGCAAGAGGGCGGGACTCCAATTCACCGGGGAGCTGTTTTTT. The chain carries TRBV28 and TRBJ2-2, with D possibly being TRBD2 (6 bases). The CDR3 loop spans 16 amino acids. Germline V CDR1 and CDR2: MDHEN, SYDVKM. Trimming took 7 bases from V and 4 from J, leaving 19 bases between them. The whole variable domain, remainder taken from reference TRBV28 and TRBJ2-2, is DVKVTQSSRYLVKRTGEKVFLECVQDMDHENMFWYRQDPGLGLRLIYFSYDVKMKEKGDIPEGYSVSREKKERFSLILESASTNQTSMYLCASKRAGLQFTGELFFGEGSRLTVL.

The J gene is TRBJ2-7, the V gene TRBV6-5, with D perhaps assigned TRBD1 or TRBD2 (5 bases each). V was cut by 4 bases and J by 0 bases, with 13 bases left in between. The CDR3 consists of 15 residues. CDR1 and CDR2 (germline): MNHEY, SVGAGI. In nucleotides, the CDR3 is TGTGCCAGCAGTTTTCACGGGACCTCCTCCTACGAGCAGTACTTC. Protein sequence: CASSFHGTSSYEQYF.

The CDR3 region is CASSWGTSGDTDTQYF. The DNA of the CDR3 is TGTGCCAGCAGCTGGGGGACTAGCGGGGACACAGATACGCAGTATTTT. This chain joins TRBV5-4 and TRBJ2-3; 13 bases agree with TRBD2. J was trimmed by 2 bases and V by 3 bases; bases with no gene match: 3. The CDR3 is 16 amino acids. CDR1 and CDR2 from the germline V gene are SGHNT and YYREEE (reference sequence).

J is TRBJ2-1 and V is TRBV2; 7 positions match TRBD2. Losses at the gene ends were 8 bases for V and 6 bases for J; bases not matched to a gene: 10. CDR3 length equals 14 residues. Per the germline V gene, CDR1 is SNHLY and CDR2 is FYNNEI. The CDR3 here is CASSLGSGTNEQFF. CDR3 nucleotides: TGTGCCAGCTCCCTGGGGAGCGGGACCAATGAGCAGTTCTTC.

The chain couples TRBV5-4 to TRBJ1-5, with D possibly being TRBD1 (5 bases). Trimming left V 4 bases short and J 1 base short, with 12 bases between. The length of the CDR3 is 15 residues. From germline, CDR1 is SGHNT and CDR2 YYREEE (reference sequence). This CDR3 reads CASSRGEGSNQPQHF. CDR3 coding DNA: TGTGCCAGCAGCCGGGGCGAGGGAAGCAATCAGCCCCAGCATTTT.

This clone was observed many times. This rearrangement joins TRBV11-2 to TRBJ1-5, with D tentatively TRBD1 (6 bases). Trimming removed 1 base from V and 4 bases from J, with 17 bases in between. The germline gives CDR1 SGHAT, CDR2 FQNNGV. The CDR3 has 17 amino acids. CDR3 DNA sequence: TGTGCCAGCAGCTTAGTGACAGGCCACCCTCAAAATCAGCCCCAGCATTTT. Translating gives CASSLVTGHPQNQPQHF. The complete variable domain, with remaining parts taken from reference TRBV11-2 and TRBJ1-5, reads EAGVAQSPRYKIIEKRQSVAFWCNPISGHATLYWYQQILGQGPKLLIQFQNNGVVDDSQLPKDRFSAERLKGVDSTLKIQPAKLEDSAVYLCASSLVTGHPQNQPQHFGDGTRLSIL.

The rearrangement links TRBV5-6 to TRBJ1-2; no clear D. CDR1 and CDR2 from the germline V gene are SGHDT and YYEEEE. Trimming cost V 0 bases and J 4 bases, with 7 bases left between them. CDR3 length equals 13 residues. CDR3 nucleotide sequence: TGTGCCAGCAGCTTGGCCAATGGCTATGGCTACACCTTC. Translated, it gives CASSLANGYGYTF.

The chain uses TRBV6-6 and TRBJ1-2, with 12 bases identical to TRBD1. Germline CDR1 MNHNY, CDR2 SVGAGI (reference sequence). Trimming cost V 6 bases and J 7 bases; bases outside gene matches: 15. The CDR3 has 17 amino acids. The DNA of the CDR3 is TGTGCCAGCAGCCGATCCGGGACAGGGGGCTATACCACTGGCTACACCTTC. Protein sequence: CASSRSGTGGYTTGYTF.